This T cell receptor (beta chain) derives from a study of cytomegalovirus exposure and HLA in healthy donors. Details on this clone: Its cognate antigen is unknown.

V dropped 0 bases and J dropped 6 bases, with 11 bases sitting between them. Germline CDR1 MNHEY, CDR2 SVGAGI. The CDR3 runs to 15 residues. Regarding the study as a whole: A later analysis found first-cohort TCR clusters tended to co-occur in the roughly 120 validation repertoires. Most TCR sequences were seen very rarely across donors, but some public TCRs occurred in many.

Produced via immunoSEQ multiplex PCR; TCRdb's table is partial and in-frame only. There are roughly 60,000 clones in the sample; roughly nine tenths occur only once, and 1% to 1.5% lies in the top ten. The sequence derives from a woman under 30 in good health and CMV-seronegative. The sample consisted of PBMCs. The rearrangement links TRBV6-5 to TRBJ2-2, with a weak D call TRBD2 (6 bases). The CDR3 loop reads CASSYSQGEAGELFF. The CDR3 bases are TGTGCCAGCAGTTACTCTCAAGGGGAGGCCGGGGAGCTGTTTTTT.